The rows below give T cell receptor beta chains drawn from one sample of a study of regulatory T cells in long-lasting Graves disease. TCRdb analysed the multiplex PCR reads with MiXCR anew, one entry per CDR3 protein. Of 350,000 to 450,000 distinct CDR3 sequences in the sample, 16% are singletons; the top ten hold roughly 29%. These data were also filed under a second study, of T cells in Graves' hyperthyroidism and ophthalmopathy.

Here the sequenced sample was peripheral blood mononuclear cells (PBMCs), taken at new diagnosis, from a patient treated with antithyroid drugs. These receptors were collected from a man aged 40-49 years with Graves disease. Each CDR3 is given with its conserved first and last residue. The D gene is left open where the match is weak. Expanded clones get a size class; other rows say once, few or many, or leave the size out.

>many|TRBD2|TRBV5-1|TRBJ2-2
CASSLLLAGGRTGELFF
TGCGCCAGCAGCTTGCTACTAGCGGGGGGACGCACCGGGGAGCTGTTTTTT
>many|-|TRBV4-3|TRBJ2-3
CASSQRQRSTDTQYF
TGCGCCAGCAGCCAGCGACAGAGAAGCACAGATACGCAGTATTTT
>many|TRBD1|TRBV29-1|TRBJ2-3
CSATLLGDRGYDTQYF
TGCAGCGCCACGCTGTTGGGGGACAGGGGGTACGATACGCAGTATTTT
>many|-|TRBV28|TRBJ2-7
CASRKGNTYEQYF
TGTGCCAGCAGAAAGGGGAACACCTACGAGCAGTACTTC
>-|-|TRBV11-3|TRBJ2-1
CASSLEHGNEQFF
TGTGCCAGCAGCTTAGAACACGGGAATGAGCAGTTCTTC
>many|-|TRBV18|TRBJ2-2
CASSPWSAGSGELFF
TGTGCCAGCTCACCGTGGAGTGCAGGGTCCGGGGAGCTGTTTTTT
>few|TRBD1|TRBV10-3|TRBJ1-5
CAISSGTGRRFTQPQHF
TGTGCCATCAGTTCAGGGACAGGGAGAAGATTCACTCAGCCCCAGCATTTT
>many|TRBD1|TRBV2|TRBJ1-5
CASTRRDRGDQPQHF
TGTGCCAGCACCCGACGCGACAGGGGGGATCAGCCCCAGCATTTT
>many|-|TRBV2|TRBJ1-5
CASRGRARGQPQHF
TGTGCCAGCAGGGGACGGGCCCGGGGTCAGCCCCAGCATTTT
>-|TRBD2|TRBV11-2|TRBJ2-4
CASSLVTSGGANIQYF
TGTGCCAGCAGCTTAGTAACTAGCGGGGGGGCAAACATTCAGTACTTC
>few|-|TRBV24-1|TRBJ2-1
CATSDWTADSYNEQFF
TGTGCCACCAGTGACTGGACTGCGGACTCCTACAATGAGCAGTTCTTC
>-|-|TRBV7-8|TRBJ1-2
CASSQTSGNYGYTF
TGTGCCAGCAGCCAAACATCAGGGAATTATGGCTACACCTTC
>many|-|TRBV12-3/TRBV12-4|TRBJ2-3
CASTPGGGGAADTQYF
TGTGCCAGCACCCCAGGGGGCGGGGGGGCAGCAGATACGCAGTATTTT
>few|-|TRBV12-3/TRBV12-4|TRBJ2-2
CASSRRGLNTGELFF
TGTGCCAGCAGTCGACGGGGACTCAACACCGGGGAGCTGTTTTTT
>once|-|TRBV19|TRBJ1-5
CASRQSGVGGAQHF
TGTGCCAGTAGGCAGAGCGGGGTTGGGGGGGCTCAGCATTTT
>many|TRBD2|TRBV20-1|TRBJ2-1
CKPGLAGGEQFF
TGCAAACCGGGACTAGCAGGGGGTGAGCAGTTCTTC
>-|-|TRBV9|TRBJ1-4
CASSLRIGYNEKLFF
TGTGCCAGCAGCCTCAGGATAGGGTATAATGAAAAACTGTTTTTT
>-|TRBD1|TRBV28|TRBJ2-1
CASSPGDRDNEQFF
TGTGCCAGCAGTCCCGGGGACAGGGACAATGAGCAGTTCTTC
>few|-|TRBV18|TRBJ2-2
CASSSTNGELFF
TGTGCCAGCTCATCGACGAACGGGGAGCTGTTTTTT
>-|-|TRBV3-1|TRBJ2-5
CASSSGLRTQYF
TGTGCCAGCAGCTCCGGCCTACGGACCCAGTACTTC
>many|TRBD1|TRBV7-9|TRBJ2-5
CASSLARGTGQETQYF
TGTGCCAGCAGCTTAGCTCGAGGGACAGGACAAGAGACCCAGTACTTC
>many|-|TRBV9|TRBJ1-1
CASSALGGLEAFF
TGTGCCAGCAGCGCCCTTGGGGGGCTTGAAGCTTTCTTT
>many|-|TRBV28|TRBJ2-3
CASSLGGHIGTDTQYF
TGTGCCAGCAGTTTGGGGGGGCACATCGGCACAGATACGCAGTATTTT
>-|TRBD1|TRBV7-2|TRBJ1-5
CASSFGTGGQPQHF
TGTGCCAGCAGCTTTGGTACAGGGGGGCAGCCCCAGCATTTT
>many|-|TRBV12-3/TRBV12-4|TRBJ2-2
CASSLALGGPPGELFF
TGTGCCAGCAGTTTAGCGTTGGGGGGTCCTCCCGGGGAGCTGTTTTTT
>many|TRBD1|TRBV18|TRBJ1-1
CASSPEPPGGTEAFF
TGTGCCAGCTCACCAGAGCCCCCAGGGGGAACTGAAGCTTTCTTT
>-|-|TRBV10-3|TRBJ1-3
CAIRTGTRSGNTIYF
TGTGCCATCAGGACCGGGACACGGAGCGGAAACACCATATATTTT
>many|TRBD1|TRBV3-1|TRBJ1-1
CASSFSTGANTEAFF
TGTGCCAGCAGCTTTTCCACAGGGGCTAACACTGAAGCTTTCTTT
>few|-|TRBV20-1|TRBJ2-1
CSAAGAINEQFF
TGCAGTGCCGCGGGGGCCATCAATGAGCAGTTCTTC
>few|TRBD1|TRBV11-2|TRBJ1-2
CASSIDRGGAGYAF
TGTGCCAGCAGCATAGACAGGGGAGGGGCTGGCTACGCCTTC
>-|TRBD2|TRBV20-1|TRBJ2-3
CSASLGGVRGTQYF
TGCAGTGCTAGTTTGGGGGGGGTACGCGGTACGCAGTATTTT
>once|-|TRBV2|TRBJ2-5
CASSTPGGPETQYF
TGTGCCAGCAGCACCCCCGGGGGACCGGAGACCCAGTACTTC
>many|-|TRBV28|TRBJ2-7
CASSSPEVISSEQYF
TGTGCCAGCAGTTCCCCGGAGGTAATTAGTAGCGAGCAGTACTTC
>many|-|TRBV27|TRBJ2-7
CASSWGGEKYF
TGTGCCAGCAGTTGGGGTGGCGAGAAGTACTTC
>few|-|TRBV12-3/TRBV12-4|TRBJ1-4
CASSPGRNEKLFF
TGTGCCAGCAGCCCTGGCCGGAATGAAAAACTGTTTTTT
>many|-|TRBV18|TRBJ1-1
CASSPFRGAGAEAFF
TGTGCCAGCTCACCTTTTCGGGGGGCTGGGGCTGAAGCTTTCTTT
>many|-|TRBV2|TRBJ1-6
CASTQQGRTDNSPLHF
TGTGCCAGCACCCAACAAGGGAGAACAGATAATTCACCCCTCCACTTT
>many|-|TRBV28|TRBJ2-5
CASRLRRQETQYF
TGTGCCAGCAGACTTCGTCGCCAAGAGACCCAGTACTTC
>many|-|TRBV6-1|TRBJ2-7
CASSRKGDGLTYEQYF
TGTGCCAGCAGTCGAAAGGGGGACGGGTTGACCTACGAGCAGTACTTC
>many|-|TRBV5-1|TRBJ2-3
CASSLAASFPDTQYF
TGCGCCAGCAGCTTGGCCGCGAGTTTCCCAGATACGCAGTATTTT
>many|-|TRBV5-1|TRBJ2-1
CASSLAGRRTEQFF
TGCGCCAGCAGCTTAGCCGGACGGAGGACCGAGCAGTTCTTC
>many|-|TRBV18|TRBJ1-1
CASSAGFNTEAFF
TGTGCCAGCTCAGCAGGGTTTAACACTGAAGCTTTCTTT
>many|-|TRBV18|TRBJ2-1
CASSPREGGARNEQFF
TGTGCCAGCTCACCCAGAGAAGGGGGGGCGAGAAATGAGCAGTTCTTC
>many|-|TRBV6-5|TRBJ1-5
CASSYSTANQPQHF
TGTGCCAGCAGTTACTCGACAGCAAATCAGCCCCAGCATTTT
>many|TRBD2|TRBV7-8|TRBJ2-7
CASSFGLAVSYEQYF
TGTGCCAGCAGCTTCGGGCTAGCGGTCTCCTACGAGCAGTACTTC
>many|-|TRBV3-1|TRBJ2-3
CASSQGGVYTQYF
TGTGCCAGCAGCCAAGGGGGGGTGTATACGCAGTATTTT
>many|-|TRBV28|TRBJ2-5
CASSSTSRETQYF
TGTGCCAGCAGTTCCACTTCTCGAGAGACCCAGTACTTC
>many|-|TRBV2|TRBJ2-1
CASSVEGNEQFF
TGTGCCAGCAGTGTGGAGGGAAATGAGCAGTTCTTC
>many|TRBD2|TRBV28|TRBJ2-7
CASRLGLAGVKQYF
TGTGCCAGCAGACTAGGACTAGCGGGGGTGAAGCAGTACTTC
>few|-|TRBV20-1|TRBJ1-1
CSARRRDEAFF
TGCAGTGCTAGACGGAGGGATGAAGCTTTCTTT